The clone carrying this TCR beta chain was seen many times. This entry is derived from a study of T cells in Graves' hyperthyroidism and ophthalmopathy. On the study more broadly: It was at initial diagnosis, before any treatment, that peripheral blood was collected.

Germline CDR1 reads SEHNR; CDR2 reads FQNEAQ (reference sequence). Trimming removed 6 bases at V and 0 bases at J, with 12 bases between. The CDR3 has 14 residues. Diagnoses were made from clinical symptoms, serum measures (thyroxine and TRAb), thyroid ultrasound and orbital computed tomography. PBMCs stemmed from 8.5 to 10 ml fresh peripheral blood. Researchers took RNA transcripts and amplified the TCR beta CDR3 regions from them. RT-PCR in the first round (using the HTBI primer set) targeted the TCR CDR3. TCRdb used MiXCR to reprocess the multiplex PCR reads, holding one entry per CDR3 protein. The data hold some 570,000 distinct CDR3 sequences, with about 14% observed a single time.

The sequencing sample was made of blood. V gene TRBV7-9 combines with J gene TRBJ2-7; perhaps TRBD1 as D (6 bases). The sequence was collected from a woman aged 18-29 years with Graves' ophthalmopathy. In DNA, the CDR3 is TGTGCCAGCAGGGACAGTACTTACTCCTACGAGCAGTACTTC. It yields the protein CASRDSTYSYEQYF. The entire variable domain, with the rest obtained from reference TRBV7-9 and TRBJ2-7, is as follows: DTGVSQNPRHKITKRGQNVTFRCDPISEHNRLYWYRQTLGQGPEFLTYFQNEAQLEKSRLLSDRFSAERPKGSFSTLEIQRTEQGDSAMYLCASRDSTYSYEQYFGPGTRLTVT.